The source of this T cell receptor (beta chain) is a study of metastatic and nonmetastatic thyroid tumors. Study-wide background: Samples came from malignant and benign thyroid patients, and repertoires were compared across blood and tumor or nodule tissue.

Each patient went into thyroid surgery without having received any treatment. Broader study findings: Malignant tumors reportedly showed significantly higher TCR beta diversity than benign nodules in both blood and tumor.

In the original workflow: Clinicopathological groups of papillary thyroid cancer showed CDR3 differences that were used to build a distant-metastasis classifier. Using MiXCR, TCRdb reanalyzed the PCR reads. Clone size and V and J calls follow TCRdb, not the original study. This sample yields 9,500 to 13,000 clones, of which about a third are seen a single time; around 4.8% belongs to the top ten. Per the germline V gene, CDR1 is SSHAT and CDR2 is FNYEAQ (reference sequence). This CDR3 comprises 14 residues. This clone was detected many times. Its target is not known. A junction end diverges from the germline sequence, so it may reflect a read error.

J is TRBJ1-2 and V is TRBV7-7, with TRBD1 matching 7 bases. Sequences were obtained from tumor tissue. The clonotype comes from a female donor with papillary thyroid cancer or a benign thyroid nodule (not recorded which). Some clones in this sample may be carry-over from other donors' samples. CDR3 nucleotides: TGTGCTAGCAGCCCCCGCCGACAGGGTTCAGGCTACACCTTC. Encoded protein: CASSPRRQGSGYTF.